Below, 19 T cell receptor beta chains from the same sample are listed, as sequenced in a study of blood T cell repertoires in COVID-19. Profiled with immunoSEQ multiplex PCR; TCRdb holds only in-frame clones, not every one. The repertoire has around 51,000 clones, more than 70% of them found once; the top ten carry 3.5% to 5%. Sequenced: peripheral blood. These receptors originate from a man older than 75 with active COVID-19.

V is TRBV3-1 (or the pseudogene TRBV3-2) and J is TRBJ2-1, with 11 bases matching TRBD2. V shed 6 bases, J shed 10 bases, and the junction held 5 bases outside the gene matches. This CDR3 comprises 13 residues. From germline, CDR1 is LGHDT and CDR2 YNNKEL (reference sequence). CDR3 coding DNA: TGTGCCAGCAGGATAGCGGGAGGGGGAGAGCAGTTCTTC. Translation gives CASRIAGGGEQFF.

This chain connects TRBV5-5 to TRBJ2-7; the D gene is possibly TRBD1 (6 bases). This CDR3 is built from 15 residues. V was clipped by 0 bases and J by 3 bases, with 13 bases between them. Germline V gene sequence: CDR1 SGHKS, CDR2 YYEKEE (reference sequence). The CDR3 region has the DNA TGTGCCAGCAGCTTGGCCAGGGGTCTTTACTACGAGCAGTACTTC. It specifies CASSLARGLYYEQYF.

The chain has TRBV5-6 and TRBJ2-3; D gene uncertain. Deletions cut 0 bases from V and 5 bases from J, with 10 bases between. CDR1 and CDR2 from the germline V gene are SGHDT and YYEEEE. The CDR3 runs to 14 residues. The CDR3 reads CASSLGSTRDTQYF. The CDR3 DNA sequence: TGTGCCAGCAGCTTGGGTTCAACTCGAGATACGCAGTATTTT.

V usage is TRBV5-6 and J usage is TRBJ2-2; D is possibly TRBD1 (7 bases). Trimming removed 2 bases from V and 6 bases from J, with 14 bases in between. The germline V gene has CDR1 SGHDT and CDR2 YYEEEE. The CDR3 length is 15 residues. As DNA, the CDR3 is TGTGCCAGCAGCTTTGGGGCCAGGGGGGCCGGGGAGCTGTTTTTT. Encoded protein: CASSFGARGAGELFF.

This chain connects TRBV5-6 to TRBJ1-2; 10 nucleotides align to TRBD1. The CDR3 runs 16 residues. V shed 3 bases, J shed 3 bases, and the junction held 8 bases outside the gene matches. The germline gives CDR1 SGHDT, CDR2 YYEEEE. The CDR3 DNA sequence: TGTGCCAGCAGCTCGTCTACGGACAGGGGGTACTATGGCTACACCTTC. This codes for CASSSSTDRGYYGYTF.

The chain carries TRBV21-1 and TRBJ2-7; TRBD2 reflects the table's D call only, with no check against the DNA. TRBV21-1 is a documented pseudogene. The CDR3 runs 16 residues. CDR3 loop: CASSKEASGVMEEQYF. CDR3 nucleotides: TGTGCCAGCAGCAAAGAAGCTAGCGGGGTCATGGAGGAGCAGTACTTC.

The chain is built from TRBV3-1 (or the pseudogene TRBV3-2) and TRBJ1-5; 9 bases align to TRBD1. The CDR3 runs to 14 residues. V shed 5 bases, J shed 2 bases, and the junction held 1 base outside the gene matches. In germline, CDR1 is LGHDT, CDR2 YNNKEL (reference sequence). This CDR3 reads CASSRTGGNQPQHF. The CDR3 DNA follows: TGTGCCAGCAGCAGGACAGGGGGCAATCAGCCCCAGCATTTT.

The CDR3 reads CASSLRRNTEAFF. DNA for the CDR3: TGTGCCAGCAGCCTCCGGAGGAACACTGAAGCTTTCTTT. The chain combines TRBV7-6 with TRBJ1-1; D not resolved. Trimming took 5 bases from V and 1 from J, leaving 8 bases between them. The CDR3 has 13 amino acids. Germline CDR1 SGHVS, CDR2 FNYEAQ.

The gene calls are TRBV28 and TRBJ1-3; D uncertain. Between the trimmed V and J ends, which lost 2 bases and 2 bases, there was a span of 7 bases. This CDR3 contains 14 residues. CDR1 is MDHEN, CDR2 SYDVKM, per germline. This CDR3 reads CASSLSTTGNTIYF. The CDR3 DNA reads TGTGCCAGCAGTTTAAGCACTACTGGAAACACCATATATTTT.

The chain uses TRBV27 and TRBJ2-3; D is ambiguous. CDR3 length: 13 residues. V lost 5 bases, J lost 6 bases, and 12 bases lay in between. Germline V gene sequence: CDR1 MNHEY, CDR2 SMNVEV (reference sequence). The CDR3, as DNA: TGTGCCAGCAGTCTTTATCGGTTCGATACGCAGTATTTT. Translated: CASSLYRFDTQYF.

The table lists this clone with a few counts. The J gene is TRBJ1-2, the V gene TRBV3-1 (or the pseudogene TRBV3-2), with TRBD1 matching 8 bases. J was trimmed by 3 bases and V by 0 bases; bases with no gene match: 12. Germline V gives CDR1 LGHDT, CDR2 YNNKEL (reference sequence). The CDR3 spans 18 residues. For the CDR3, the DNA is TGTGCCAGCAGCCAAGAGTGGGACCGGGACAGGAAAGACTATGGCTACACCTTC. It encodes CASSQEWDRDRKDYGYTF.

DNA for the CDR3: TGTGCCAGCAGTTTCGAGGGGGCCTACGAGCAGTACTTC. Translation: CASSFEGAYEQYF. V usage is TRBV6-6 and J usage is TRBJ2-7; tentative D call: TRBD1 (6 bases). CDR3 length: 13 amino acids. The germline CDR1 and CDR2 sequences are MNHNY and SVGAGI (reference sequence). The V gene lost 4 bases and the J gene lost 2 bases, with 9 bases spanning the gap.

This chain uses TRBV4-1 with TRBJ2-1; 13 nucleotides line up with TRBD2. The germline V gene encodes CDR1 MGHRA and CDR2 YSYEKL. The length of the CDR3 is 15 residues. The J segment lost 12 bases and the V segment lost 1 base, leaving 6 bases of the junction unmatched. The CDR3, as DNA: TGCGCCAGCAGCCAAGGACTAGCGGGAGGTGGGGGGCAGTTCTTC. This encodes CASSQGLAGGGGQFF.

The chain joins TRBV6-5 to TRBJ2-3, with TRBD2 identical over 11 bases. The ends lost 8 bases at V and 8 bases at J; junction bases unmatched: 12. Germline CDR1 and CDR2: MNHEY and SVGAGI. The CDR3 is made up of 15 amino acids. CDR3 sequence reads: CASRLAGLNGGTQYF. In DNA, the CDR3 is TGTGCCAGCCGACTAGCGGGACTTAACGGGGGTACGCAGTATTTT.

The chain is built from TRBV4-1 and TRBJ2-4; no firm D call. Germline values: CDR1 MGHRA, CDR2 YSYEKL. The CDR3 length is 16 residues. V dropped 1 base and J dropped 3 bases, with 13 bases sitting between them. CDR3: CASSQGGGLGKNIQYF. The CDR3, as DNA: TGCGCCAGCAGCCAAGGAGGCGGTCTAGGCAAAAACATTCAGTACTTC.

The J gene is TRBJ2-4, the V gene TRBV27, with TRBD2 matching over 7 bases. The V and J ends lost 1 base and 4 bases, in that order; junction bases with no gene match: 13. Germline CDR1 and CDR2: MNHEY and SMNVEV (reference sequence). This CDR3 is 18 amino acids long. The CDR3 reads CASSLYALGGMTKNIQYF. DNA for the CDR3: TGTGCCAGCAGTTTATACGCCCTGGGGGGGATGACTAAAAACATTCAGTACTTC.

V gene TRBV19 combines with J gene TRBJ2-2, with D perhaps matching TRBD1 (5 bases). The CDR3 totals 16 residues. Germline CDR1 and CDR2: LNHDA and SQIVND (reference sequence). V lost 5 bases and J lost 4, with 17 bases in between. CDR3 in DNA: TGTGCCAGTAGTGGCCTGTCGTCGACAGCCACCGGGGAGCTGTTTTTT. It encodes CASSGLSSTATGELFF.

This sequence joins TRBV30 and TRBJ1-6; D remains ambiguous. With 0 bases removed from V and 5 bases from J, the gap between germline ends came to 11 bases. Germline CDR1 reads GTSNPN; CDR2 reads SVGIG (reference sequence). The CDR3 runs 15 residues. The CDR3 coding sequence is TGTGCCTGGAGTGTAGGCGGCGGCGATAATTCACCCCTCCACTTT. This sequence encodes CAWSVGGGDNSPLHF.

In DNA form, the CDR3 reads TGTGCCAGCAGCCGAGACACCGGCGGGAGAGTGGCAGATACGCAGTATTTT. This translates into CASSRDTGGRVADTQYF. The chain joins TRBV7-8 to TRBJ2-3; TRBD2 aligns across 7 bases. The CDR3 loop spans 17 amino acids. Looked up from germline, CDR1 is SGHVS and CDR2 is FQNEAQ. Trimming took 5 bases from V and 4 from J; bases not matched to a gene: 15.